This entry concerns a single T cell receptor (beta chain). Its antigen remains unknown. Donors comprised only Caucasian adults living in Nashville, Tennessee. Clones were read by immunoSEQ multiplex PCR, and TCRdb kept only the in-frame ones, dropping some. The repertoire holds approximately 500,000 clones, with roughly 80% as singletons. The data were taken from a study of shared clonotypes between healthy human individuals. Findings and caveats of the study: The sole specimen, blood, was sampled, and tissue repertoires likely differ.

Looked up from germline, CDR1 is KGHSH and CDR2 is LQKENI. V was cut by 0 bases and J by 7 bases, with 9 bases left in between. The CDR3 sequence is 13 residues long. The specimen sequenced was PBMCs. This chain joins TRBV18 and TRBJ1-1, with D unresolved. This TCR came from a woman between 35 and 50 years old in good health. Some clones in this sample may be carry-over from other donors' samples. CDR3 nucleotides: TGTGCCAGCTCACCACCGGTAGGGATTGAAGCTTTCTTT. Translating it yields CASSPPVGIEAFF.